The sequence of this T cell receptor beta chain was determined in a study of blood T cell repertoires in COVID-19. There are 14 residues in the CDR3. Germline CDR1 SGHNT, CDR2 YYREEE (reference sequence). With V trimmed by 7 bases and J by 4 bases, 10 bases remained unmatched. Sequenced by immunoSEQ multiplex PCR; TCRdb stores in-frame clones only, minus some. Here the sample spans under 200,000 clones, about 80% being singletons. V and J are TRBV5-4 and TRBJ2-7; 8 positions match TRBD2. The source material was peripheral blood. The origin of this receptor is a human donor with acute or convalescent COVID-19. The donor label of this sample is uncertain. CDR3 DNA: TGTGCCAGCTCCCTCGGGGGGGAAGGGTACGAGCAGTACTTC. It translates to CASSLGGEGYEQYF.